The rows below give T cell receptor beta chains drawn from one sample of a study of early T cells in non-severe SARS-CoV-2 infection. TCRdb itself ran the 5' RACE reads through MiXCR, one entry per CDR3 protein. The sample yields about 61,000 distinct CDR3 sequences, around 12% seen once. Sequences were derived from whole blood, sampled at baseline. These receptors were collected from an adult who was a healthcare worker with PCR-confirmed SARS-CoV-2 infection or an uninfected control (not recorded which). The donor label of this sample is uncertain. Each CDR3 is given with its conserved first and last residue. The order of the fields is CDR3 DNA, CDR3 protein, D gene, J gene, V gene, clone size. D genes are given only for firm matches. Clone size is shown for a subset of rows, as once, few, many or a class of expanded clone.

TGTGCCAGCAGCTTCTCGGCCCTGAGCTCCTACAATGAGCAGTTCTTC,CASSFSALSSYNEQFF,-,TRBJ2-1,TRBV7-6,-
TGTGCCAGCAGCTCGGAGGGGGCGCGGACAGATACGCAGTATTTT,CASSSEGARTDTQYF,-,TRBJ2-3,TRBV7-8,few
TGTGCCAGCAGCTCCCAATCAGGGTTTTTAGGGGAGCTGTTTTTT,CASSSQSGFLGELFF,-,TRBJ2-2,TRBV7-8,many
TGTGCCAGCAGCTTAGGTAGGGAGGGCCCAGGGTATGAGCAGTTCTTC,CASSLGREGPGYEQFF,TRBD2,TRBJ2-1,TRBV11-3,few
TGTGCCAGCAGCTCCGGCAGCGGGGGGGCAGATACGCAGTATTTT,CASSSGSGGADTQYF,TRBD2,TRBJ2-3,TRBV7-2,-
TGTGCCAGCAGCCAAGACGACGGGGGAACTGTGGATACGCAGTATTTT,CASSQDDGGTVDTQYF,-,TRBJ2-3,TRBV3-1,many
TGTGCCAGCAGTGAGGGACAGGGGAACTATGGCTACACCTTC,CASSEGQGNYGYTF,TRBD1,TRBJ1-2,TRBV25-1,few
TGCGCCAGCAGCCTTGGGCCGGAAGCTTTCTTT,CASSLGPEAFF,-,TRBJ1-1,TRBV5-1,-
TGTGCCAGCAGTTTATCCCCAGGCTCCTTGAATTTCTTT,CASSLSPGSLNFF,-,TRBJ1-1,TRBV28,-
TGTGCCAGCAGCGCGGGAGCGGGCACAGATACGCAGTATTTT,CASSAGAGTDTQYF,TRBD2,TRBJ2-3,TRBV2,-
TGCGCCAGCAGCTTGGAGGCTAGCGGGGGAGGGAATGAGCAGTTCTTC,CASSLEASGGGNEQFF,TRBD2,TRBJ2-1,TRBV5-1,-
TGTGCCAGCAGCTATTACACCGGGGAGCTGTTTTTT,CASSYYTGELFF,-,TRBJ2-2,TRBV7-2,few
TGCAGTGCTAGTGGGACGGCCAAAAACATTCAGTACTTC,CSASGTAKNIQYF,-,TRBJ2-4,TRBV20-1,few
TGCAGTGCTCACCGGATAAAGGACAGAAGCACAGATACGCAGTATTTT,CSAHRIKDRSTDTQYF,-,TRBJ2-3,TRBV20-1,-
TGTGCCAGCAGCCAAGTGCTCGGGAGGGCCGAGACCCAGTACTTC,CASSQVLGRAETQYF,TRBD2,TRBJ2-5,TRBV4-2,-
TGTGCCAGCAGCCAGGGATCTAGCTCTGGAAACACCATATATTTT,CASSQGSSSGNTIYF,-,TRBJ1-3,TRBV9,many
TGTGCCAGCTCACCACGTACAGGGGGGCAGTTCAATGAGCAGTTCTTC,CASSPRTGGQFNEQFF,TRBD1,TRBJ2-1,TRBV18,-
TGTGCCAGCTCACCGTCGTCGGGCACAGATGCGCAGTATTTT,CASSPSSGTDAQYF,-,TRBJ2-3,TRBV18,-
TGTGCCAGCAGCCAAGATCCGAGACAGGCTTACTATGGCTACACCTTC,CASSQDPRQAYYGYTF,-,TRBJ1-2,TRBV3-1,-
TGCGCCAGCAGTGAGGGTCAGGGATATGGCTACACCTTC,CASSEGQGYGYTF,-,TRBJ1-2,TRBV10-2,many
TGTGCCAGCAGCCAAATGATAGCGGGGGTCAATGAGCAGTTCTTC,CASSQMIAGVNEQFF,TRBD2,TRBJ2-1,TRBV3-1,many
TGTGCCAGCAGCTTTGATCGGGGAGCTGAGCAGTTCTTC,CASSFDRGAEQFF,-,TRBJ2-1,TRBV7-9,-
TGTGCCAGCAGCTACGGGACAGACCAAAACATTCAGTACTTC,CASSYGTDQNIQYF,TRBD1,TRBJ2-4,TRBV7-9,few
TGTGCCATCAGGGCGGGACAGGGGGACAATCAGCCCCAGCATTTT,CAIRAGQGDNQPQHF,TRBD1,TRBJ1-5,TRBV10-3,-
TGTGCCAGCAGGACCCAAGGAGGGCATTCACCCCTCCACTTT,CASRTQGGHSPLHF,-,TRBJ1-6,TRBV11-2,-
TGTGCCAGCAGCGTAGATTTCTCCGAGGCCTATAGTGGCTACACCTTC,CASSVDFSEAYSGYTF,-,TRBJ1-2,TRBV7-4,few
TGCAGTGCTAGTCGAGGGGGGGGCCCCTCCGGGGACATTCAGTACTTC,CSASRGGGPSGDIQYF,-,TRBJ2-4,TRBV20-1,few
TGTGCCAGCAGCATACGACAGGGGCGTTATGGCTACACCTTC,CASSIRQGRYGYTF,TRBD1,TRBJ1-2,TRBV11-2,-
TGTGCCAGCAAACCTGGCCAAGTTGGTGAGCAGTTCTTC,CASKPGQVGEQFF,-,TRBJ2-1,TRBV27,many
TGTGCCAGCAGTGAAGTCGCGACTAGCGCGACAGATACGCAGTATTTT,CASSEVATSATDTQYF,TRBD2,TRBJ2-3,TRBV2,many
TGTGCCTGGAGGAATATCGGGACAGTACACTCTGGGGCCAACGTCCTGACTTTC,CAWRNIGTVHSGANVLTF,TRBD1,TRBJ2-6,TRBV30,-
TGTGCCAGCAGCTCGACAGCTAGGGTCACAGATACGCAGTATTTT,CASSSTARVTDTQYF,-,TRBJ2-3,TRBV7-9,many
TGTGCCAGCAGCTTAGGGGCCAAAAACATTCAGTACTTC,CASSLGAKNIQYF,-,TRBJ2-4,TRBV5-6,-
TGTGCCAGCAGCTTCGACAGAGATACGCAGTATTTT,CASSFDRDTQYF,-,TRBJ2-3,TRBV7-9,medium-sized
TGTGCCAGCGGGGGGTGGCAGTATCAGAACACCGGGGAGCTGTTTTTT,CASGGWQYQNTGELFF,-,TRBJ2-2,TRBV27,many
TGCAGTGCTAGTGTTAGGAACACTGAAGCTTTCTTT,CSASVRNTEAFF,-,TRBJ1-1,TRBV20-1,many
TGTGCCAGTAACGTAGCGACAGCTGCAACTAATGAAAAACTGTTTTTT,CASNVATAATNEKLFF,-,TRBJ1-4,TRBV19,few
TGTGCCAGCAGCCCGACAGAGTCTGGAAACACCATATATTTT,CASSPTESGNTIYF,-,TRBJ1-3,TRBV12-3/TRBV12-4,-
TGTGCCAGCAGCCAACTGTATTCTGCGAATGAAAAACTGTTTTTT,CASSQLYSANEKLFF,-,TRBJ1-4,TRBV3-1,few
TGTGCCAGCAGCCCAAAGGTGATATCGGGCACTGAAGCTTTCTTT,CASSPKVISGTEAFF,-,TRBJ1-1,TRBV3-1,few
TGTGCCAGCAGCCAGGGACGTATCTCTGGAAACACCATATATTTT,CASSQGRISGNTIYF,-,TRBJ1-3,TRBV3-1,-
TGCAGTGCCCCGGGACTAGCGGGGGGCCATAACAATGAGCAGTTCTTC,CSAPGLAGGHNNEQFF,TRBD2,TRBJ2-1,TRBV20-1,-
TGTGCCAGCTCACCAGTGAAAGAGACCCAGTACTTC,CASSPVKETQYF,-,TRBJ2-5,TRBV18,many
TGTGCCATCCATGGGACAGATAATGAAAAACTGTTTTTT,CAIHGTDNEKLFF,TRBD1,TRBJ1-4,TRBV10-3,-
TGTGCTAGTGGTTCCTCCGGGGGTGGAAACACCATATATTTT,CASGSSGGGNTIYF,-,TRBJ1-3,TRBV12-5,many
TGTGCCAGCAGCCGTAACAATGAGCAGTTCTTC,CASSRNNEQFF,-,TRBJ2-1,TRBV11-2,-
TGTGCCAGCAGCTTACCCAGCGGGGGGTTTGAGCAGTTCTTC,CASSLPSGGFEQFF,TRBD2,TRBJ2-1,TRBV5-6,-
TGTGCCAGCACCCTTGGACAGGACTATGGCTACACCTTC,CASTLGQDYGYTF,TRBD1,TRBJ1-2,TRBV9,few
TGTGCCAGCAGTCTCGCCTACGCTGGAAACACCATATATTTT,CASSLAYAGNTIYF,-,TRBJ1-3,TRBV12-3/TRBV12-4,-
TGTGCCAGCAGTTTTTTCGCAGGGGTGCTTGGCTACACCTTC,CASSFFAGVLGYTF,-,TRBJ1-2,TRBV12-3/TRBV12-4,-
TGTGCTAGTGGTTCAGGACAGCCCAATCAGCCCCAGCATTTT,CASGSGQPNQPQHF,-,TRBJ1-5,TRBV12-5,many
TGTGCCAGCAGCCAACAGTGGGGGCTCGAGGGGTCCCAAGATACGCAGTATTTT,CASSQQWGLEGSQDTQYF,-,TRBJ2-3,TRBV7-2,few
TGTGCCAGCAGTTTTTCAGGGTATTGGGGTGGCTACACCTTC,CASSFSGYWGGYTF,-,TRBJ1-2,TRBV12-3/TRBV12-4,few
TGTGCCAGCAGCCAGAATAGCGGGGGATTGGACACCGGGGAGCTGTTTTTT,CASSQNSGGLDTGELFF,TRBD2,TRBJ2-2,TRBV3-1,few